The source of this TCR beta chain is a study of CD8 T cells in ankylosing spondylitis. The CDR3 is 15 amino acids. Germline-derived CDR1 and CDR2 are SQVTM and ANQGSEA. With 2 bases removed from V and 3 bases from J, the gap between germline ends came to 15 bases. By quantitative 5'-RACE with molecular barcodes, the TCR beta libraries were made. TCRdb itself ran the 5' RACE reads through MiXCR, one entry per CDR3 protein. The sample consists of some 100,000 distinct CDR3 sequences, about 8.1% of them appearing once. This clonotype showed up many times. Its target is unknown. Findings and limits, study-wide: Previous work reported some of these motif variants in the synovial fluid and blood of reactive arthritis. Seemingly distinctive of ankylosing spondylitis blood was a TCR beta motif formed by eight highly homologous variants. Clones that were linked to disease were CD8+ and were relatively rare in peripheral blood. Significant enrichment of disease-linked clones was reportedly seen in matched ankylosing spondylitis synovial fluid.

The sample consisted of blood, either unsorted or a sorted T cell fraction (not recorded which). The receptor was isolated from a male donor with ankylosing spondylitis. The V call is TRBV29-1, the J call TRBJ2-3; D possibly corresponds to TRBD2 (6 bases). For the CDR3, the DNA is TGCAGCGTTGAAAGGTGGGGGGAGGTTACAGATACGCAGTATTTT. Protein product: CSVERWGEVTDTQYF.